Listed below are T cell receptor beta chains from one sample, sequenced in a study of regulatory T cells in long-lasting Graves disease. TCRdb processed the multiplex PCR reads anew with MiXCR; each CDR3 protein has one entry. The top ten hold roughly 26% of the sample, which has approximately 440,000 distinct CDR3 sequences, around 22% seen once. The source was peripheral blood mononuclear cells (PBMCs), collected when the disease was refractory, from a patient treated with antithyroid drugs. These receptors originate from a female donor with Graves disease. CDR3s include the opening cysteine and the closing phenylalanine or tryptophan. D genes are given only for firm matches. Size values are once, few and many counts, or a class for expanded clones, and some rows have none.

v_gene: TRBV12-3/TRBV12-4
abundance: many
d_gene: .
j_gene: TRBJ2-3
CDR3aa: CASSLGVGLTDTQYF
CDR3nt: TGTGCCAGCAGTTTAGGGGTCGGGCTCACAGATACGCAGTATTTT

v_gene: TRBV11-2
abundance: .
d_gene: TRBD2
j_gene: TRBJ2-2
CDR3aa: CASRRGGRDNTGELFF
CDR3nt: TGTGCCAGCAGGCGGGGGGGGAGGGACAACACCGGGGAGCTGTTTTTT

v_gene: TRBV5-1
abundance: many
d_gene: TRBD1
j_gene: TRBJ2-7
CDR3aa: CASSSPGTDLEQYF
CDR3nt: TGCGCCAGCAGCTCCCCCGGGACAGACCTCGAGCAGTACTTC

v_gene: TRBV5-1
abundance: few
d_gene: .
j_gene: TRBJ2-6
CDR3aa: CASSSRGTASSGANVLTF
CDR3nt: TGCGCCAGCAGCTCGCGGGGGACAGCGAGCTCTGGGGCCAACGTCCTGACTTTC

v_gene: TRBV10-3
abundance: .
d_gene: .
j_gene: TRBJ1-1
CDR3aa: CAISDSMNTEAFF
CDR3nt: TGTGCCATCAGTGACTCAATGAACACTGAAGCTTTCTTT

v_gene: TRBV11-1
abundance: .
d_gene: TRBD2
j_gene: TRBJ2-2
CDR3aa: CASRPTWREGLNTGELFF
CDR3nt: TGTGCCAGCAGACCGACCTGGCGGGAGGGCCTGAACACCGGGGAGCTGTTTTTT

v_gene: TRBV30
abundance: few
d_gene: .
j_gene: TRBJ1-1
CDR3aa: CAWSPNSGEMGSFTEAFF
CDR3nt: TGTGCCTGGAGCCCTAATTCGGGGGAGATGGGGTCGTTCACTGAAGCTTTCTTT

v_gene: TRBV2
abundance: many
d_gene: .
j_gene: TRBJ2-7
CDR3aa: CASSEFRNYEQYF
CDR3nt: TGTGCCAGCAGTGAATTCAGGAACTACGAGCAGTACTTC

v_gene: TRBV12-3/TRBV12-4
abundance: few
d_gene: .
j_gene: TRBJ2-7
CDR3aa: CASSLRAGTAHYEQYF
CDR3nt: TGTGCCAGCAGTTTAAGAGCCGGGACGGCCCACTACGAGCAGTACTTC

v_gene: TRBV7-8
abundance: .
d_gene: .
j_gene: TRBJ2-2
CDR3aa: CASSLGVLSTGELFF
CDR3nt: TGTGCCAGCAGCTTAGGCGTTTTAAGCACCGGGGAGCTGTTTTTT

v_gene: TRBV7-2
abundance: .
d_gene: .
j_gene: TRBJ2-5
CDR3aa: CASSPRRLDEETQYF
CDR3nt: TGTGCCAGCAGCCCCCGGAGGCTGGATGAAGAGACCCAGTACTTC

v_gene: TRBV25-1
abundance: many
d_gene: TRBD2
j_gene: TRBJ2-7
CDR3aa: CASSTSGAGGDEQYF
CDR3nt: TGTGCCAGCTCAACATCGGGAGCGGGAGGGGACGAGCAGTACTTC

v_gene: TRBV2
abundance: many
d_gene: TRBD1
j_gene: TRBJ1-3
CDR3aa: CASSIGQAGSGNTIYF
CDR3nt: TGTGCCAGCAGTATAGGACAGGCTGGATCTGGAAACACCATATATTTT

v_gene: TRBV3-2
abundance: .
d_gene: .
j_gene: TRBJ2-3
CDR3aa: CASSQEGGQSTDTQYF
CDR3nt: TGTGCCAGCAGCCAAGAAGGGGGACAAAGCACAGATACGCAGTATTTT

v_gene: TRBV28
abundance: .
d_gene: .
j_gene: TRBJ2-6
CDR3aa: CASSLSPGNSGANVLTF
CDR3nt: TGTGCCAGCAGTTTATCCCCAGGGAACTCTGGGGCCAACGTCCTGACTTTC

v_gene: TRBV12-3/TRBV12-4
abundance: many
d_gene: .
j_gene: TRBJ2-7
CDR3aa: CASSRTIYEQYF
CDR3nt: TGTGCCAGCAGCCGGACTATCTACGAGCAGTACTTC

v_gene: TRBV7-8
abundance: .
d_gene: .
j_gene: TRBJ2-1
CDR3aa: CASSLALSAEQFF
CDR3nt: TGTGCCAGCAGCTTAGCTCTTAGCGCTGAGCAGTTCTTC

v_gene: TRBV7-2
abundance: few
d_gene: TRBD2
j_gene: TRBJ2-7
CDR3aa: CASSARLAGGYSYEQYF
CDR3nt: TGTGCCAGCAGCGCTAGACTAGCGGGAGGGTATTCCTACGAGCAGTACTTC

v_gene: TRBV2
abundance: few
d_gene: TRBD1
j_gene: TRBJ2-2
CDR3aa: CASREMTGTGELFF
CDR3nt: TGTGCCAGCAGGGAGATGACAGGGACCGGGGAGCTGTTTTTT

v_gene: TRBV29-1
abundance: few
d_gene: .
j_gene: TRBJ1-2
CDR3aa: CSVEIGPGSYGYTF
CDR3nt: TGCAGCGTTGAAATAGGGCCGGGAAGCTATGGCTACACCTTC

v_gene: TRBV10-3
abundance: many
d_gene: TRBD2
j_gene: TRBJ2-7
CDR3aa: CAIQKTSGSNEQYF
CDR3nt: TGTGCCATCCAGAAGACTAGCGGGTCCAACGAGCAGTACTTC

v_gene: TRBV28
abundance: few
d_gene: TRBD1
j_gene: TRBJ1-1
CDR3aa: CASSWPTAGTGMTEAFF
CDR3nt: TGTGCCAGCAGTTGGCCGACCGCCGGGACAGGGATGACTGAAGCTTTCTTT

v_gene: TRBV20-1
abundance: .
d_gene: TRBD2
j_gene: TRBJ2-4
CDR3aa: CSARTSGSGSKNIQYF
CDR3nt: TGCAGTGCACGGACTAGCGGGAGCGGGTCCAAAAACATTCAGTACTTC

v_gene: TRBV2
abundance: many
d_gene: .
j_gene: TRBJ2-7
CDR3aa: CASTEKLTGLIEQYF
CDR3nt: TGTGCCAGCACCGAAAAATTAACAGGCTTAATAGAGCAGTACTTC

v_gene: TRBV28
abundance: .
d_gene: TRBD2
j_gene: TRBJ2-7
CDR3aa: CASSISGRAWSSYEQYF
CDR3nt: TGTGCCAGCAGCATTAGCGGGAGGGCCTGGAGCTCCTACGAGCAGTACTTC

v_gene: TRBV6-1
abundance: many
d_gene: .
j_gene: TRBJ1-5
CDR3aa: CASRKGGEGQDSNQPQHF
CDR3nt: TGTGCCAGCAGAAAGGGCGGAGAGGGGCAGGATAGCAATCAGCCCCAGCATTTT

v_gene: TRBV12-3/TRBV12-4
abundance: many
d_gene: .
j_gene: TRBJ1-4
CDR3aa: CASSRGRFATNEKLFF
CDR3nt: TGTGCCAGCAGTAGGGGACGGTTCGCAACTAATGAAAAACTGTTTTTT

v_gene: TRBV20-1
abundance: .
d_gene: .
j_gene: TRBJ2-2
CDR3aa: CSARTDGNRNTGELFF
CDR3nt: TGCAGTGCTCGAACGGACGGGAACCGGAACACCGGGGAGCTGTTTTTT

v_gene: TRBV18
abundance: many
d_gene: TRBD1
j_gene: TRBJ1-1
CDR3aa: CASSSGQITEAFF
CDR3nt: TGTGCCAGCTCATCGGGACAGATCACTGAAGCTTTCTTT

v_gene: TRBV6-2/TRBV6-3
abundance: many
d_gene: TRBD1
j_gene: TRBJ1-2
CDR3aa: CASIPKKTGGDGYTF
CDR3nt: TGTGCCAGTATACCCAAGAAGACAGGGGGCGATGGCTACACCTTC

v_gene: TRBV12-3/TRBV12-4
abundance: .
d_gene: .
j_gene: TRBJ2-2
CDR3aa: CASSFHRSATGELFF
CDR3nt: TGTGCCAGCAGTTTCCACAGGTCAGCGACCGGGGAGCTGTTTTTT

v_gene: TRBV20-1
abundance: .
d_gene: TRBD1
j_gene: TRBJ2-6
CDR3aa: CSATGTGRDGANVLTF
CDR3nt: TGCAGTGCTACAGGGACAGGGAGGGATGGGGCCAACGTCCTGACTTTC

v_gene: TRBV11-2
abundance: .
d_gene: .
j_gene: TRBJ2-5
CDR3aa: CASSPQGARQETQYF
CDR3nt: TGTGCCAGCAGCCCGCAGGGTGCGAGGCAAGAGACCCAGTACTTC

v_gene: TRBV6-1
abundance: few
d_gene: TRBD1
j_gene: TRBJ2-7
CDR3aa: CASTPHRTGFGEQYF
CDR3nt: TGTGCCAGCACTCCCCATCGGACAGGGTTCGGCGAGCAGTACTTC

v_gene: TRBV30
abundance: few
d_gene: TRBD2
j_gene: TRBJ2-2
CDR3aa: CAWRGLAGDTGELFF
CDR3nt: TGTGCCTGGAGGGGTCTAGCGGGAGACACCGGGGAGCTGTTTTTT

v_gene: TRBV27
abundance: many
d_gene: TRBD1
j_gene: TRBJ1-1
CDR3aa: CASSLRGTANLGTEAFF
CDR3nt: TGTGCCAGCAGTTTACGGGGGACAGCCAACCTGGGCACTGAAGCTTTCTTT

v_gene: TRBV30
abundance: .
d_gene: TRBD2
j_gene: TRBJ2-2
CDR3aa: CAWDHSGRAMNGELFF
CDR3nt: TGTGCCTGGGATCACAGCGGGAGGGCCATGAACGGGGAGCTGTTTTTT